This TCR beta chain came from a study of control samples from healthy donors and cancer patients. Measured with immunoSEQ multiplex PCR; TCRdb has only the in-frame clones, and not every one. The sample has about 130,000 clones, 90% seen once. In this sample, this clone turned up once. Trimming stripped 3 bases from V and 2 bases from J, with 8 bases between. CDR1 KGHSH and CDR2 LQKENI come from the germline V gene. The CDR3 sequence is 13 residues long. J is TRBJ2-7 and V is TRBV18; TRBD2 might be the D (5 bases). Specimen: blood. This clonotype originated in a man aged 40-49 years in good health. The CDR3 reads CASSPRDTYEQYF. The CDR3 DNA follows: TGTGCCAGCTCACCGAGGGATACCTACGAGCAGTACTTC.